The clone carrying this T cell receptor (beta chain) was counted once. Antigen: not known. The sample belongs to a study of T cell responses to AZD1222 COVID-19 vaccine. This CDR3 spans 13 amino acids. V was pared by 4 bases and J by 0 bases, with 7 bases between. The germline V gene encodes CDR1 SGHRS and CDR2 YFSETQ. Method: immunoSEQ multiplex PCR; TCRdb's copy keeps in-frame clones and lacks some. The profile shows about 76,000 clones, 60% to 85% of them singletons. General study points: Baseline seropositivity characterized only six AZD1222 recipients.

The TCR originated in an adult who received the MenACWY meningococcal vaccine as a control. This chain joins TRBV5-1 and TRBJ1-1; no firm D call. The sample in question was peripheral blood, obtained 28 days after the second dose of the MenACWY control vaccine. This CDR3 reads CASSRRLNTEAFF. DNA of the CDR3: TGCGCCAGCAGCAGGCGGCTGAACACTGAAGCTTTCTTT.